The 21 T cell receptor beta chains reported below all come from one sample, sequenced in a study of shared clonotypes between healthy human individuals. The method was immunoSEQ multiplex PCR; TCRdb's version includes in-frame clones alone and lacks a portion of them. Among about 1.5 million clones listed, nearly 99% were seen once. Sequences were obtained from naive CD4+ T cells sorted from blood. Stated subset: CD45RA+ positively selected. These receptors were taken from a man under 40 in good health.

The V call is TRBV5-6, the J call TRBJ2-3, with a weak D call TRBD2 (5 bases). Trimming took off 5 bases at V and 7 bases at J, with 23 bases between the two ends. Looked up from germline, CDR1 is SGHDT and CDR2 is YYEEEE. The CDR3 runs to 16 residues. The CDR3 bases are TGTGCCAGCAGTCGAGCTAGCTGGCCCTCTCAGCATACGCAGTATTTT. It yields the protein CASSRASWPSQHTQYF.

The DNA of the CDR3 is TGTGCCAGCAGTTTGAGGGCGGGGATAGTCTACGAGCAGTACTTC. It specifies CASSLRAGIVYEQYF. This chain joins TRBV27 and TRBJ2-7; tentatively, D is TRBD2 (6 bases). This CDR3 has 15 residues. Germline V gives CDR1 MNHEY, CDR2 SMNVEV (reference sequence). Trimming cost V 3 bases and J 3 bases, with 15 bases left between them.

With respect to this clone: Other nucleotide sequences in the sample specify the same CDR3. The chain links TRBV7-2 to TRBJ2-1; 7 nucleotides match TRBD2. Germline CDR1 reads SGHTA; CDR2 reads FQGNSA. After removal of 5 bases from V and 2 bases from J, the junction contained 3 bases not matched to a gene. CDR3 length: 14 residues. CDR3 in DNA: TGTGCCAGCAGCCCCGGACTAGCCTACAATGAGCAGTTCTTC. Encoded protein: CASSPGLAYNEQFF.

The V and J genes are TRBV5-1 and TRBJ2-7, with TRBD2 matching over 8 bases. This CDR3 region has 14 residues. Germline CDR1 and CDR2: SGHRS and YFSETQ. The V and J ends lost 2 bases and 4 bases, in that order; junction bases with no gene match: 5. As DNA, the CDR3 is TGCGCCAGCAGCTTAATTAGCGGGACTTACGAGCAGTACTTC. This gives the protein CASSLISGTYEQYF. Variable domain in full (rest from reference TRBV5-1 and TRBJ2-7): KAGVTQTPRYLIKTRGQQVTLSCSPISGHRSVSWYQQTPGQGLQFLFEYFSETQRNKGNFPGRFSGRQFSNSRSEMNVSTLELGDSALYLCASSLISGTYEQYFGPGTRLTVT.

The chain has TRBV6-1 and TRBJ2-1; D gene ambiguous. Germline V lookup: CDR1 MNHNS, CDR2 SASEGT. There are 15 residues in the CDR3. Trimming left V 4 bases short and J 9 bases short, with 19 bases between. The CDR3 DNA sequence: TGTGCCAGCAGTGTACTCACTGACCGTAACGGTGAGCAGTTCTTC. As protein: CASSVLTDRNGEQFF.

The CDR3 loop is CASSQMTGGYTDTQYF. CDR3 nucleotides: TGTGCCAGCTCGCAAATGACAGGGGGATACACAGATACGCAGTATTTT. The J gene is TRBJ2-3, the V gene TRBV18; the match to TRBD1 covers 9 bases. V dropped 6 bases and J dropped 2; count of bases not matched to a gene: 9. The germline V gene has CDR1 KGHSH and CDR2 LQKENI. The CDR3 spans 16 residues.

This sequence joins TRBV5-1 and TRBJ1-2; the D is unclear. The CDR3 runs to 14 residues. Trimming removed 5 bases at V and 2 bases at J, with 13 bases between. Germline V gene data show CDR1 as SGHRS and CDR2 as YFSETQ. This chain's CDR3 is CASRTDPQNYGYTF. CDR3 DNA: TGCGCCAGCAGAACCGACCCTCAAAACTATGGCTACACCTTC.

This CDR3 reads CASSLIQGQATRTGELFF. The CDR3 region has the DNA TGTGCCAGCAGCTTGATACAGGGACAGGCGACAAGGACCGGGGAGCTGTTTTTT. This chain connects TRBV11-2 to TRBJ2-2; 8 bases are shared with TRBD1. With V trimmed by 3 bases and J by 5 bases, 14 bases remained unmatched. CDR1 SGHAT and CDR2 FQNNGV come from the germline V gene. This CDR3 has 18 amino acids.

CDR3 DNA: TGTGCCAGCAGTGACAGGGGGCAAGAGACCCAGTACTTC. Encoded protein: CASSDRGQETQYF. This sequence joins TRBV7-3 and TRBJ2-5; 9 bases are a match to TRBD1. V lost 6 bases, J lost 2 bases, and 1 base stayed unmatched. CDR1 is SGHTA, CDR2 FQGTGA, per germline. This CDR3 is built from 13 residues.

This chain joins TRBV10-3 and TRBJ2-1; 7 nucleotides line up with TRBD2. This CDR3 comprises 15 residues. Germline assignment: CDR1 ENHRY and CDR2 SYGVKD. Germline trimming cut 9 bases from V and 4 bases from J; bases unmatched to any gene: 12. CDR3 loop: CAMAREVGSYNEQFF. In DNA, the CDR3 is TGTGCCATGGCTCGGGAGGTTGGTTCATACAATGAGCAGTTCTTC.

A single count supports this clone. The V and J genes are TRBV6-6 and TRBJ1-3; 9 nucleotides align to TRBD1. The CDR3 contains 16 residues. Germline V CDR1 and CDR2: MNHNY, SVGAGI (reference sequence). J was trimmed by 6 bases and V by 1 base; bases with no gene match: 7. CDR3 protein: CASSYLGTGLENTIYF. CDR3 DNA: TGTGCCAGCAGTTACTTGGGGACAGGGCTAGAAAACACCATATATTTT.

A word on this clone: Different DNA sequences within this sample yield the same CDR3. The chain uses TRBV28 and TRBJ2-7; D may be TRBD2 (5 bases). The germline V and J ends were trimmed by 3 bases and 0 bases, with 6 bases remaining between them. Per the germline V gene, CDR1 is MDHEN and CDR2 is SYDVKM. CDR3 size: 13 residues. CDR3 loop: CASSLGSSYEQYF. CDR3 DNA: TGTGCCAGCAGTTTGGGGAGCTCCTACGAGCAGTACTTC.

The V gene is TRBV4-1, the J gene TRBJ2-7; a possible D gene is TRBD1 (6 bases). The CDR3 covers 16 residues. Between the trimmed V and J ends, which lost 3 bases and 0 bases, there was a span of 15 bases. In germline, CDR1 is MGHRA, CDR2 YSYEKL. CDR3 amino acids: CASSQTGTRSSYEQYF. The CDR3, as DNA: TGCGCCAGCAGCCAGACCGGGACAAGGAGCTCCTACGAGCAGTACTTC.

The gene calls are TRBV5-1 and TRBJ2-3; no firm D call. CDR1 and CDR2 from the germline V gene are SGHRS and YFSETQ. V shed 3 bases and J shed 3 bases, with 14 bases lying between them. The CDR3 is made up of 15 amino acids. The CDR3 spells CASSSSGDQTDTQYF. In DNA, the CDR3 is TGCGCCAGCAGCTCATCCGGAGACCAGACAGATACGCAGTATTTT.

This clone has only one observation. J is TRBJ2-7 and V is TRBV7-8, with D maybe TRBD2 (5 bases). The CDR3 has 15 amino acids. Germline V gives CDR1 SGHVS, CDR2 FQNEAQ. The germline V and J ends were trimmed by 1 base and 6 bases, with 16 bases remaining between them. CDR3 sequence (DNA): TGTGCCAGCAGCTTAGAACGGTCCCAACTAGGCGAGCAGTACTTC. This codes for CASSLERSQLGEQYF.

The CDR3 here is CASRSSLTGPEAFF. As DNA, the CDR3 is TGCGCCAGCCGTTCCAGTTTAACCGGCCCCGAAGCTTTCTTT. The V and J genes are TRBV5-1 and TRBJ1-1; D remains ambiguous. The CDR3 runs 14 residues. Germline V gives CDR1 SGHRS, CDR2 YFSETQ. The V gene lost 7 bases and the J gene lost 8 bases, with 21 bases spanning the gap. The whole variable domain, remainder taken from reference TRBV5-1 and TRBJ1-1, is KAGVTQTPRYLIKTRGQQVTLSCSPISGHRSVSWYQQTPGQGLQFLFEYFSETQRNKGNFPGRFSGRQFSNSRSEMNVSTLELGDSALYLCASRSSLTGPEAFFGQGTRLTVV.

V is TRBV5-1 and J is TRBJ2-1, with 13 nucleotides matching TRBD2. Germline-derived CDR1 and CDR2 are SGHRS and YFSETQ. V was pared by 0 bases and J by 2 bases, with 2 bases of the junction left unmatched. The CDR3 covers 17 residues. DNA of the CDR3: TGCGCCAGCAGCTTGGCTACTAGCGGGAGGGCCTACAATGAGCAGTTCTTC. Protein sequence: CASSLATSGRAYNEQFF.

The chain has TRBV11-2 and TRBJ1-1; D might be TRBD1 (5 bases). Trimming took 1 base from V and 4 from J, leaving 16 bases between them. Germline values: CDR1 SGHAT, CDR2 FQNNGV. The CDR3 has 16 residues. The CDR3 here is CASSLVASPGGTEAFF. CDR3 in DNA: TGTGCCAGCAGCTTAGTGGCGTCTCCTGGGGGCACTGAAGCTTTCTTT.

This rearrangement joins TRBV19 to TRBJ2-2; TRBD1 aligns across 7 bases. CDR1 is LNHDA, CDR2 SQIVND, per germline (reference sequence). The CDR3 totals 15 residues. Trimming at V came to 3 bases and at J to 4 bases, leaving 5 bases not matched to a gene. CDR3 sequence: CASSIDRVPTGELFF. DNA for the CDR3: TGTGCCAGTAGTATCGACAGGGTTCCCACCGGGGAGCTGTTTTTT. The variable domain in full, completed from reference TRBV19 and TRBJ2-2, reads DGGITQSPKYLFRKEGQNVTLSCEQNLNHDAMYWYRQDPGQGLRLIYYSQIVNDFQKGDIAEGYSVSREKKESFPLTVTSAQKNPTAFYLCASSIDRVPTGELFFGEGSRLTVL.

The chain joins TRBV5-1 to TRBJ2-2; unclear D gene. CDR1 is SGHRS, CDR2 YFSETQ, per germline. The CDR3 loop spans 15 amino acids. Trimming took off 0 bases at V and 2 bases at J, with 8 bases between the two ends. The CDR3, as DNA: TGCGCCAGCAGCTTGGATCCCGATAACACCGGGGAGCTGTTTTTT. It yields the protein CASSLDPDNTGELFF.

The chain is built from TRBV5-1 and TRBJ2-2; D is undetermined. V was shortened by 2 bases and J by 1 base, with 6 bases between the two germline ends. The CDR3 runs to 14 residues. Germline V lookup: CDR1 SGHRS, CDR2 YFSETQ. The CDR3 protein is CASSLAKNTGELFF. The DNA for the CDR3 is TGCGCCAGCAGCTTAGCGAAGAACACCGGGGAGCTGTTTTTT.